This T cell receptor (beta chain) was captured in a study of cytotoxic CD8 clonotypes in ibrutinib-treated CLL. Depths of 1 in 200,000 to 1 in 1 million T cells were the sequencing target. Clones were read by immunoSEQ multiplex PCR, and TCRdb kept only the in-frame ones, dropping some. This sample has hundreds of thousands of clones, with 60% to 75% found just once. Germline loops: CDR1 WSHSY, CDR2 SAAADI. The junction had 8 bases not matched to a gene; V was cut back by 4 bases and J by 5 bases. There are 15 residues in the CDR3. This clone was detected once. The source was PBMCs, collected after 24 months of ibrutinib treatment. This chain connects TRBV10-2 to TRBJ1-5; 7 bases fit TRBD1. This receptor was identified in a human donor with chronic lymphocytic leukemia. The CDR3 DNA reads TGCGCCAGCAGTGTCTATCAAGGGGGCGATCAGCCCCAGCATTTT. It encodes CASSVYQGGDQPQHF.